These T cell receptor beta chains were read from a single sample in a study of immune heterogeneity within non-small cell lung tumors. TCRdb fed the multiplex PCR reads into MiXCR, producing one record per CDR3 protein. Of approximately 20,000 distinct CDR3 sequences listed, 25% to 30% are singletons. The sample comprised lung tumor tissue. The receptors stem from a middle-aged man with non-small cell lung cancer. Each CDR3 is given with its conserved first and last residue. Each record gives: J gene, D gene, V gene, clone size, CDR3 protein, CDR3 DNA. A D gene is named only where the DNA matches it firmly. Clone size appears in some rows only: once, few, many, or a class for an expanded clone.

J: TRBJ2-2; D: TRBD2; V: TRBV24-1; size: many; CDR3: CATSDFSTSGSGELFF; DNA: TGTGCCACCAGTGATTTTTCGACTAGCGGGAGTGGGGAGCTGTTTTTT
J: TRBJ2-2; D: .; V: TRBV7-9; size: .; CDR3: CASSYESVGELFF; DNA: TGTGCCAGCAGCTATGAATCCGTCGGGGAGCTGTTTTTT
J: TRBJ1-2; D: TRBD1; V: TRBV14; size: .; CDR3: CASSPRTGYYGYTF; DNA: TGTGCCAGCAGCCCCCGGACAGGGTACTATGGCTACACCTTC
J: TRBJ1-1; D: .; V: TRBV9; size: once; CDR3: CASTRCRNTEAFF; DNA: TGTGCCAGCACTCGGTGCAGGAACACTGAAGCTTTCTTT
J: TRBJ2-5; D: .; V: TRBV19; size: many; CDR3: CASSLRGGTQYF; DNA: TGTGCCAGTAGCCTCAGGGGGGGGACCCAGTACTTC
J: TRBJ1-5; D: .; V: TRBV2; size: many; CDR3: CASRGDNQPQHF; DNA: TGTGCCAGCAGGGGGGACAATCAGCCCCAGCATTTT
J: TRBJ2-1; D: TRBD2; V: TRBV19; size: many; CDR3: CASSGRTSGSFNEQFF; DNA: TGTGCCAGTAGTGGGCGGACTAGCGGGAGTTTCAATGAGCAGTTCTTC
J: TRBJ2-3; D: TRBD1; V: TRBV29-1; size: .; CDR3: CSGRTGDVIDTQYF; DNA: TGCAGCGGCCGGACAGGGGATGTAATAGATACGCAGTATTTT
J: TRBJ2-7; D: .; V: TRBV9; size: few; CDR3: CASSPGEGVVYEQYF; DNA: TGTGCCAGCAGCCCAGGAGAGGGAGTTGTCTACGAGCAGTACTTC
J: TRBJ2-7; D: TRBD2; V: TRBV5-5; size: many; CDR3: CASSGIAGGAYEQYF; DNA: TGTGCCAGCAGCGGGATAGCGGGAGGTGCCTACGAGCAGTACTTC
J: TRBJ2-7; D: .; V: TRBV6-1; size: many; CDR3: CASSESYRGSYEQYF; DNA: TGTGCCAGCAGTGAAAGCTACCGGGGCAGCTACGAGCAGTACTTC
J: TRBJ1-2; D: TRBD1; V: TRBV20-1; size: few; CDR3: CSAPIGGGYGYTF; DNA: TGCAGTGCTCCCATAGGGGGCGGGTATGGCTACACCTTC
J: TRBJ2-7; D: TRBD1; V: TRBV15; size: .; CDR3: CATGRGQGISPNYEQYF; DNA: TGTGCCACCGGAAGGGGACAGGGGATTTCACCGAACTACGAGCAGTACTTC
J: TRBJ2-7; D: .; V: TRBV6-1; size: many; CDR3: CASTKGRADEQYF; DNA: TGTGCCAGCACCAAGGGACGGGCAGACGAGCAGTACTTC
J: TRBJ2-2; D: .; V: TRBV29-1; size: many; CDR3: CSVFERRAGELFF; DNA: TGCAGCGTTTTCGAGAGACGGGCCGGGGAGCTGTTTTTT
J: TRBJ2-5; D: TRBD2; V: TRBV20-1; size: .; CDR3: CSARGGISGSGETQYF; DNA: TGCAGTGCTAGAGGTGGAATTAGCGGGAGTGGAGAGACCCAGTACTTC
J: TRBJ2-4; D: .; V: TRBV15; size: many; CDR3: CATSRMDGAKNIQYF; DNA: TGTGCCACCAGCAGAATGGACGGAGCCAAAAACATTCAGTACTTC
J: TRBJ1-4; D: .; V: TRBV10-3; size: many; CDR3: CAIGSGREKLFF; DNA: TGTGCCATCGGCTCGGGTCGCGAAAAACTGTTTTTT
J: TRBJ1-1; D: .; V: TRBV27; size: .; CDR3: CASSLVGQKYEAFF; DNA: TGTGCCAGCAGTTTAGTGGGGCAGAAATATGAAGCTTTCTTT
J: TRBJ2-7; D: .; V: TRBV11-3; size: many; CDR3: CASSPSRSYEQYF; DNA: TGTGCCAGCAGCCCCAGTAGGTCCTACGAGCAGTACTTC
J: TRBJ2-7; D: .; V: TRBV18; size: many; CDR3: CASSPPGATGEQYF; DNA: TGTGCCAGCTCACCACCCGGGGCCACAGGCGAGCAGTACTTC
J: TRBJ1-1; D: .; V: TRBV12-3/TRBV12-4; size: .; CDR3: CASSFQGMNTEAFF; DNA: TGTGCCAGCAGTTTTCAGGGAATGAACACTGAAGCTTTCTTT
J: TRBJ1-1; D: TRBD1; V: TRBV20-1; size: .; CDR3: CSARSPDRGNTEAFF; DNA: TGCAGTGCTAGATCGCCGGACAGGGGAAACACTGAAGCTTTCTTT
J: TRBJ2-7; D: TRBD1; V: TRBV5-1; size: many; CDR3: CASSWDRGYEQYF; DNA: TGCGCCAGCAGCTGGGACAGGGGCTACGAGCAGTACTTC
J: TRBJ2-1; D: TRBD2; V: TRBV12-5; size: many; CDR3: CASGLVRLAVGNEQFF; DNA: TGTGCTAGTGGTTTGGTACGTCTAGCGGTGGGGAATGAGCAGTTCTTC
J: TRBJ2-1; D: TRBD2; V: TRBV7-3; size: few; CDR3: CASSQMATSGRRGNEQFF; DNA: TGTGCCAGCAGCCAAATGGCCACTAGCGGGAGGAGGGGCAATGAGCAGTTCTTC
J: TRBJ2-5; D: TRBD2; V: TRBV19; size: few; CDR3: CASGTRTSGRNQETQYF; DNA: TGTGCCAGTGGAACAAGGACTAGCGGGAGGAACCAAGAGACCCAGTACTTC
J: TRBJ2-3; D: .; V: TRBV27; size: many; CDR3: CASSPGRAVTTDTQYF; DNA: TGTGCCAGCAGTCCAGGAAGGGCAGTGACTACAGATACGCAGTATTTT
J: TRBJ1-1; D: .; V: TRBV29-1; size: many; CDR3: CSVESGLFAFF; DNA: TGCAGCGTTGAAAGCGGGCTTTTTGCTTTCTTT
J: TRBJ2-1; D: TRBD2; V: TRBV5-1; size: many; CDR3: CASSLGLAVYNEQFF; DNA: TGCGCCAGCAGCCTTGGACTAGCGGTCTACAATGAGCAGTTCTTC
J: TRBJ2-2; D: TRBD1; V: TRBV10-3; size: few; CDR3: CAISEGRGSTGELFF; DNA: TGTGCCATCAGTGAGGGCAGGGGGAGCACCGGGGAGCTGTTTTTT
J: TRBJ1-5; D: TRBD1; V: TRBV7-2; size: .; CDR3: CASSPPGQGINQPQHF; DNA: TGTGCCAGCAGCCCTCCGGGACAGGGGATCAATCAGCCCCAGCATTTT
J: TRBJ2-5; D: .; V: TRBV11-1; size: .; CDR3: CASSTGTQKETQYF; DNA: TGTGCCAGCAGCACCGGGACTCAGAAAGAGACCCAGTACTTC
J: TRBJ2-2; D: .; V: TRBV6-5; size: many; CDR3: CASSYASLGTGELFF; DNA: TGTGCCAGCAGTTACGCGAGCCTTGGAACCGGGGAGCTGTTTTTT
J: TRBJ1-1; D: .; V: TRBV12-3/TRBV12-4; size: many; CDR3: CASSFAGLTEAFF; DNA: TGTGCCAGCAGTTTCGCGGGGCTCACTGAAGCTTTCTTT
J: TRBJ1-1; D: .; V: TRBV5-1; size: medium-sized; CDR3: CASSLDGQLSRQNTEAFF; DNA: TGCGCCAGCAGCTTGGATGGCCAGCTTAGTAGACAGAACACTGAAGCTTTCTTT
J: TRBJ1-4; D: .; V: TRBV30; size: many; CDR3: CAGLGGVANEKLFF; DNA: TGTGCCGGGCTCGGTGGCGTCGCTAATGAAAAACTGTTTTTT
J: TRBJ2-1; D: .; V: TRBV30; size: few; CDR3: CAWSVARRSSYNEQFF; DNA: TGTGCCTGGAGTGTGGCGCGGAGGAGCTCCTACAATGAGCAGTTCTTC
J: TRBJ2-1; D: TRBD2; V: TRBV5-4; size: few; CDR3: CASSSGGPSGGSSYNEQFF; DNA: TGTGCCAGCAGCTCCGGTGGGCCTAGCGGGGGGAGCTCCTACAATGAGCAGTTCTTC
J: TRBJ1-1; D: TRBD1; V: TRBV5-1; size: few; CDR3: CASSQGDLGGTEAFF; DNA: TGCGCCAGCAGCCAGGGGGACTTAGGGGGAACTGAAGCTTTCTTT
J: TRBJ2-3; D: TRBD2; V: TRBV6-4; size: many; CDR3: CASSPSGGTDTQYF; DNA: TGTGCCAGCAGTCCCAGCGGGGGCACAGATACGCAGTATTTT
J: TRBJ1-6; D: .; V: TRBV12-3/TRBV12-4; size: many; CDR3: CASSRQTGYNSPLHF; DNA: TGTGCCAGCAGTAGACAGACGGGTTATAATTCACCCCTCCACTTT
J: TRBJ2-3; D: TRBD2; V: TRBV6-2/TRBV6-3; size: many; CDR3: CASSSGRTDTQYF; DNA: TGTGCCAGCAGTAGCGGGAGGACAGATACGCAGTATTTT
J: TRBJ1-5; D: .; V: TRBV2; size: many; CDR3: CASSERRINQPQHF; DNA: TGTGCCAGCAGTGAAAGACGGATCAATCAGCCCCAGCATTTT
J: TRBJ2-3; D: .; V: TRBV7-9; size: .; CDR3: CASSPGTDTQYF; DNA: TGTGCCAGCAGCCCTGGCACAGATACGCAGTATTTT
J: TRBJ1-1; D: .; V: TRBV5-5; size: many; CDR3: CASTIGGGTEAFF; DNA: TGTGCCAGCACCATTGGGGGGGGAACTGAAGCTTTCTTT
J: TRBJ2-2; D: TRBD2; V: TRBV12-5; size: few; CDR3: CASGSPLAGGPNGELFF; DNA: TGTGCTAGTGGCTCCCCACTAGCGGGAGGGCCTAACGGGGAGCTGTTTTTT
J: TRBJ2-1; D: TRBD2; V: TRBV20-1; size: few; CDR3: CSASPLAGLGNEQFF; DNA: TGCAGTGCTAGCCCACTAGCGGGGCTTGGCAATGAGCAGTTCTTC
J: TRBJ2-5; D: .; V: TRBV4-2; size: .; CDR3: CASSGEARETQYF; DNA: TGTGCCAGCAGCGGGGAAGCGAGGGAGACCCAGTACTTC
J: TRBJ2-3; D: .; V: TRBV6-4; size: .; CDR3: CTSSDSTQPRDTQYF; DNA: TGTACCAGCAGTGACTCGACACAGCCCAGAGATACGCAGTATTTT
J: TRBJ2-7; D: TRBD2; V: TRBV20-1; size: many; CDR3: CSARVAGGASYEQYF; DNA: TGCAGTGCTAGAGTCGCGGGAGGTGCGTCCTACGAGCAGTACTTC
J: TRBJ2-7; D: .; V: TRBV14; size: .; CDR3: CASQGLAALSYEQYF; DNA: TGTGCCAGCCAAGGCCTGGCAGCCCTCTCCTACGAGCAGTACTTC
J: TRBJ2-2; D: .; V: TRBV27; size: .; CDR3: CASSEGSGLTGELFF; DNA: TGTGCCAGCAGTGAAGGCAGTGGGTTAACCGGGGAGCTGTTTTTT
J: TRBJ1-2; D: TRBD1; V: TRBV6-1; size: many; CDR3: CASRVTGAVGYTF; DNA: TGTGCCAGCAGGGTAACAGGGGCGGTAGGCTACACCTTC
J: TRBJ1-2; D: .; V: TRBV9; size: few; CDR3: CASSARGSLRGCTF; DNA: TGTGCCAGCAGCGCCAGGGGCTCCTTACGGGGCTGCACCTTC
J: TRBJ2-3; D: TRBD2; V: TRBV7-9; size: .; CDR3: CASFGRAKDTQYF; DNA: TGTGCCAGCTTCGGGAGGGCCAAAGATACGCAGTATTTT
J: TRBJ2-7; D: TRBD1; V: TRBV24-1; size: many; CDR3: CATSALSRDRGYEQYF; DNA: TGTGCCACCAGTGCCTTAAGTCGGGACAGGGGCTACGAGCAGTACTTC